A single sample is the source of the 29 T cell receptor beta chains below, sequenced in a study of blood T cell repertoires in COVID-19. Assay used: immunoSEQ multiplex PCR; TCRdb lists only in-frame clones, some missing. The top ten clones hold about 1% of a sample with 95,000 to 150,000 clones, around 88% of them seen once. The sample consisted of peripheral blood. These receptor sequences come from a woman aged 45-59 years with active or convalescent COVID-19.

V and J are TRBV2 and TRBJ2-3; D may be TRBD1 (5 bases). This CDR3 region has 16 residues. The V and J ends lost 4 bases and 6 bases respectively, with 20 bases between them. Germline V lookup: CDR1 SNHLY, CDR2 FYNNEI. CDR3 protein: CASSGDDSLRADTQYF. The CDR3 nucleotides read TGTGCCAGCAGTGGAGACGACAGCCTCAGGGCGGATACGCAGTATTTT.

The V gene is TRBV18, the J gene TRBJ1-2; a possible D gene is TRBD1 (5 bases). There are 12 residues in the CDR3. Germline CDR1 reads KGHSH; CDR2 reads LQKENI. The V end lost 8 bases, the J end lost 2 bases, and 9 bases lay between the germline ends. CDR3: CASDQGNYGYTF. The CDR3 bases are TGTGCCAGCGACCAGGGAAACTATGGCTACACCTTC.

The count of this clone is one. The rearrangement links TRBV12-3 or TRBV12-4 to TRBJ1-5; D possibly corresponds to TRBD1 (5 bases). The ends were cut back, 4 bases at V and 9 bases at J, with 10 bases in the middle. The length of the CDR3 is 12 residues. The CDR3, as DNA: TGTGCCAGCAGTTCCAACGGGGGGCCCCAGCATTTT. Amino acids: CASSSNGGPQHF.

This clone was seen only once. The chain employs TRBV18 and TRBJ2-3; D may be TRBD1 (6 bases). Between the trimmed V and J ends, which lost 5 bases and 5 bases, there was a span of 11 bases. Germline assignment: CDR1 KGHSH and CDR2 LQKENI. The CDR3 is 13 amino acids. Written as DNA, the CDR3 is TGTGCCAGCTCAACGACAGGCCGAGATACGCAGTATTTT. Translated: CASSTTGRDTQYF. Complete variable domain (other parts from reference TRBV18 and TRBJ2-3): NAGVMQNPRHLVRRRGQEARLRCSPMKGHSHVYWYRQLPEEGLKFMVYLQKENIIDESGMPKERFSAEFPKEGPSILRIQQVVRGDSAAYFCASSTTGRDTQYFGPGTRLTVL.

The chain's CDR3 is CAWSVRTSGTYEQFF. CDR3 in DNA: TGTGCCTGGAGTGTACGAACTAGCGGGACCTATGAGCAGTTCTTC. The chain recombines TRBV30 with TRBJ2-1; TRBD2 matches 10 bases. Looked up from germline, CDR1 is GTSNPN and CDR2 is SVGIG (reference sequence). Trimming cost V 0 bases and J 8 bases; bases outside gene matches: 7. The CDR3 has 15 amino acids.

V and J are TRBV10-3 and TRBJ1-3, with D unresolved. The CDR3 runs 14 residues. The germline V gene has CDR1 ENHRY and CDR2 SYGVKD. The V end lost 10 bases, the J end lost 4 bases, and 17 bases lay between the germline ends. The CDR3 region is CATQIQSSGNTIYF. CDR3 DNA: TGTGCCACCCAAATACAGAGTTCGGGAAACACCATATATTTT.

The rearrangement joins TRBV12-3 or TRBV12-4 to TRBJ1-4; 9 bases are shared with TRBD1. The CDR3 sequence is 12 residues long. The ends lost 6 bases at V and 13 bases at J; junction bases unmatched: 6. In nucleotides, the CDR3 is TGTGCCAGCAGGTTGGACAGGGGAGGACTGTTTTTT. Protein product: CASRLDRGGLFF.

The rearrangement joins TRBV29-1 to TRBJ2-2; D is perhaps TRBD1 (6 bases). Germline loops: CDR1 SQVTM, CDR2 ANQGSEA. Between the trimmed V and J ends, which lost 6 bases and 2 bases, there was a span of 10 bases. CDR3 length equals 13 residues. The CDR3 reads CSVADSNTGELFF. In DNA form, the CDR3 reads TGCAGCGTCGCGGACAGTAACACCGGGGAGCTGTTTTTT.

The J gene is TRBJ2-7, the V gene TRBV7-2; 10 positions match TRBD2. The CDR3 spans 14 residues. The V gene's germline CDR1 is SGHTA and CDR2 FQGNSA. V was clipped by 4 bases and J by 3 bases; unmatched bases: 3. The CDR3 reads CASSSSSGSYEQYF. As DNA, the CDR3 is TGTGCCAGCAGCTCCTCTAGCGGGAGCTACGAGCAGTACTTC. Full variable domain (rest looked up from reference TRBV7-2 and TRBJ2-7): GAGVSQSPSNKVTEKGKDVELRCDPISGHTALYWYRQSLGQGLEFLIYFQGNSAPDKSGLPSDRFSAERTGGSVSTLTIQRTQQEDSAVYLCASSSSSGSYEQYFGPGTRLTVT.

This chain uses TRBV5-1 with TRBJ1-1; 7 bases map to TRBD1. The ends lost 7 bases at V and 0 bases at J; junction bases unmatched: 3. The CDR3 totals 13 residues. The germline CDR1 and CDR2 sequences are SGHRS and YFSETQ. The CDR3 sequence is CASSGQLNTEAFF. CDR3 sequence (DNA): TGCGCCAGCTCGGGACAGTTGAACACTGAAGCTTTCTTT.

The gene calls are TRBV12-2 and TRBJ1-4; TRBD1, the table's D call, lacks a check against the DNA. TRBV12-2 is assigned pseudogene status. CDR3 length equals 18 residues. The CDR3 is CASRSSDIYRGLNEKLFF. The CDR3 coding sequence is TGTGCAAGTCGCTCCTCGGATATTTACAGGGGGCTTAATGAAAAACTGTTTTTT.

This chain uses TRBV6-4 with TRBJ2-2, with D possibly TRBD2 on 5 matching bases. The V end was cut by 4 bases, the J end by 5 bases, with 14 bases between. In germline, CDR1 is MRHNA, CDR2 SNTAGT. CDR3 length: 15 amino acids. CDR3 region: CASSVYKTGTGELFF. The DNA of the CDR3 is TGTGCCAGCAGTGTCTATAAGACGGGGACCGGGGAGCTGTTTTTT.

The chain recombines TRBV10-3 with TRBJ2-7, with TRBD1 as a possible D gene (7 bases). Between the trimmed V and J ends, which lost 11 bases and 0 bases, there was a span of 14 bases. Germline CDR1 and CDR2: ENHRY and SYGVKD. This CDR3 is built from 13 residues. In DNA, the CDR3 is TGTGCCGCGGGACAGTCCTCCTCCTACGAGCAGTACTTC. It is translated as CAAGQSSSYEQYF.

The chain employs TRBV7-2 and TRBJ2-7, with TRBD2 identical over 7 bases. Trimming at V came to 1 base and at J to 4 bases, leaving 16 bases not matched to a gene. CDR1 and CDR2 (germline): SGHTA, FQGNSA. The CDR3 spans 18 residues. CDR3 region: CASSLGPSGEIVVYEQYF. DNA of the CDR3: TGTGCCAGCAGCTTAGGACCGAGCGGGGAAATAGTCGTATACGAGCAGTACTTC. The whole variable domain, remainder taken from reference TRBV7-2 and TRBJ2-7, is GAGVSQSPSNKVTEKGKDVELRCDPISGHTALYWYRQSLGQGLEFLIYFQGNSAPDKSGLPSDRFSAERTGGSVSTLTIQRTQQEDSAVYLCASSLGPSGEIVVYEQYFGPGTRLTVT.

V and J are TRBV20-1 and TRBJ2-7, with D tentatively TRBD1 (5 bases). Deletions cut 3 bases from V and 6 bases from J, with 15 bases between. CDR3 length: 13 residues. Germline CDR1 DFQATT, CDR2 SNEGSKA (reference sequence). This CDR3 reads CSASRGRESEQYF. The CDR3 nucleotides are TGCAGTGCTAGTAGAGGCAGGGAAAGCGAGCAGTACTTC.

V and J are TRBV11-3 and TRBJ2-2; D is possibly TRBD2 (6 bases). The germline V and J ends were trimmed by 5 bases and 5 bases, with 18 bases remaining between them. Germline V CDR1 and CDR2: SGHNT, YENEEA. The CDR3 consists of 16 residues. Here the CDR3 DNA reads TGTGCCAGCAGCCCCATGGGGGGAGAAATAACCGGGGAGCTGTTTTTT. It specifies CASSPMGGEITGELFF. The full variable domain, completed using reference TRBV11-3 and TRBJ2-2, is EAGVVQSPRYKIIEKKQPVAFWCNPISGHNTLYWYLQNLGQGPELLIRYENEEAVDDSQLPKDRFSAERLKGVDSTLKIQPAELGDSAVYLCASSPMGGEITGELFFGEGSRLTVL.

This clone was counted once. This sequence joins TRBV30 and TRBJ1-5; 8 nucleotides match TRBD1. This CDR3 comprises 15 residues. Germline-derived CDR1 and CDR2 are GTSNPN and SVGIG (reference sequence). Trimming took 5 bases from V and 6 from J; bases not matched to a gene: 12. This CDR3 reads CAWDPGQGAGQPQHF. The CDR3 DNA follows: TGTGCCTGGGACCCAGGACAGGGCGCGGGTCAGCCCCAGCATTTT.

V is TRBV6-5 and J is TRBJ2-1, with D possibly being TRBD1 (6 bases). The CDR3 is 13 amino acids. Trimming shortened V by 8 bases and J by 7 bases, and 15 bases separated the two germline ends. Germline V gene data show CDR1 as MNHEY and CDR2 as SVGAGI. The CDR3 loop reads CASSMRQVNEQFF. For the CDR3, the DNA is TGTGCCAGCTCCATGAGACAGGTTAATGAGCAGTTCTTC.

The chain carries TRBV29-1 and TRBJ1-1; possible D gene TRBD1, 6 bases. Trimming shortened V by 5 bases and J by 7 bases, and 20 bases separated the two germline ends. CDR1 is SQVTM and CDR2 is ANQGSEA in the germline V gene. This CDR3 region has 14 residues. CDR3 nucleotide sequence: TGCAGCGTTAGCAGCGGCAGGGGATTGGGTGAAGCTTTCTTT. It yields the protein CSVSSGRGLGEAFF.

The V gene is TRBV6-2 or TRBV6-3, the J gene TRBJ2-6, with 8 nucleotides matching TRBD1. Germline loops: CDR1 MNHEY, CDR2 SVGEGT. With V trimmed by 6 bases and J by 3 bases, 7 bases remained unmatched. The CDR3 extends over 16 amino acids. The CDR3 nucleotides are TGTGCCAGCAGCGACAGGGGTTTGGGTGGGGCCAACGTCCTGACTTTC. This sequence encodes CASSDRGLGGANVLTF.

The chain uses TRBV6-1 and TRBJ2-7, with D tentatively TRBD1 (5 bases). In germline, CDR1 is MNHNS, CDR2 SASEGT. CDR3 length: 16 residues. The V end lost 2 bases, the J end lost 3 bases, and 17 bases lay between the germline ends. The CDR3 bases are TGTGCCAGCAGTGAATGGTCCGGACAAGACATCTACGAGCAGTACTTC. Translation gives CASSEWSGQDIYEQYF.

The rearrangement links TRBV29-1 to TRBJ1-5; 7 nucleotides agree with TRBD1. The germline V gene has CDR1 SQVTM and CDR2 ANQGSEA. The CDR3 length is 14 residues. V shed 6 bases, J shed 5 bases, and the junction held 10 bases outside the gene matches. In nucleotides, the CDR3 is TGCAGCGTGGTTATGACAGGGCTCGATCAGCCCCAGCATTTT. This translates into CSVVMTGLDQPQHF.

V usage is TRBV6-5 and J usage is TRBJ2-1; TRBD2 matches 7 bases. Losses at the gene ends were 7 bases for V and 7 bases for J; bases not matched to a gene: 13. In germline, CDR1 is MNHEY, CDR2 SVGAGI. The CDR3 totals 15 residues. CDR3 sequence reads: CASKSGSGASNEQFF. The CDR3 DNA sequence: TGTGCCAGCAAGTCAGGGAGCGGGGCCAGTAATGAGCAGTTCTTC.

This clone was seen just once. The chain combines TRBV7-6 with TRBJ2-7; TRBD1 agrees at 11 bases. After removal of 4 bases from V and 7 bases from J, the junction contained 9 bases not matched to a gene. From germline, CDR1 is SGHVS and CDR2 FNYEAQ. CDR3 length: 15 residues. The CDR3 DNA reads as TGTGCCAGCAGCTCCACGGACAGGGGGCTATCAGAGCAGTACTTC. Translation gives CASSSTDRGLSEQYF.

This clone appeared a few times. The V call is TRBV4-2, the J call TRBJ1-2; D ambiguous. Germline CDR1 is LGHNA and CDR2 is YNFKEQ. CDR3 size: 15 residues. V lost 4 bases and J 7 bases, leaving 19 bases between the germline ends. CDR3 in amino acids: CASSPASGYRGGYTF. The CDR3 region has the DNA TGTGCCAGCAGCCCAGCAAGTGGGTATCGGGGTGGCTACACCTTC.

CDR3 sequence (DNA): TGTGCCAGCCGGAGGGAGGGAGTGGATAATTCACCCCTCCACTTT. This codes for CASRREGVDNSPLHF. The chain carries TRBV27 and TRBJ1-6; the D is unclear. The germline V and J ends were trimmed by 8 bases and 5 bases, with 16 bases remaining between them. The CDR3 loop spans 15 amino acids. Germline CDR1 reads MNHEY; CDR2 reads SMNVEV (reference sequence).

Here the CDR3 reads CASTLGLAIYNEQFF. The DNA for the CDR3 is TGTGCCAGCACCCTCGGACTAGCGATCTACAATGAGCAGTTCTTC. The chain links TRBV28 to TRBJ2-1, with TRBD2 identical over 9 bases. Germline-derived CDR1 and CDR2 are MDHEN and SYDVKM. The CDR3 has 15 residues. The V segment lost 7 bases and the J segment 3 bases; nucleotides outside the gene matches: 7.

This clone was seen only once. The chain uses TRBV5-1 and TRBJ1-4; D is uncertain. Germline CDR1 and CDR2: SGHRS and YFSETQ. The CDR3 has 14 amino acids. V gave up 1 base and J gave up 5 bases, with 9 bases separating them. Here the CDR3 reads CASSLYSGNEKLFF. The CDR3 DNA is TGCGCCAGCAGCTTGTATTCGGGAAATGAAAAACTGTTTTTT.

The count of this clone is one. CDR3 sequence (DNA): TGTGCCAGCAAGGGCAGGACAAATCAGCCCCAGCATTTT. This translates into CASKGRTNQPQHF. This chain links TRBV2 with TRBJ1-5, with D maybe TRBD1 (5 bases). The CDR3 totals 13 residues. Germline CDR1 is SNHLY and CDR2 is FYNNEI. Trimming left V 7 bases short and J 4 bases short, with 11 bases between.